The text below deals with one T cell receptor (beta chain). The antigen is undetermined. The record originates from a study of response to subunit inactivated influenza vaccine. This CDR3 has 15 residues. Trimming pared 6 bases from V and 0 bases from J, leaving 11 bases between. CDR1 is MGHRA and CDR2 is YSYEKL in the germline V gene. TCRdb passed the RT-PCR reads through MiXCR, listing each CDR3 protein once. The data hold 500,000 to 550,000 distinct CDR3 sequences, with approximately 7.8% observed a single time. Study findings and constraints: After each seasonal influenza vaccination, few new T cells are recruited, the authors suggested.

The chain has TRBV4-1 and TRBJ2-2; D not resolved. This TCR came from a man aged 50-75 years who received an inactivated influenza vaccine. Sample: PBMCs from blood, taken roughly 24 months after vaccination. The CDR3 DNA reads as TGCGCCAGCAGAGCTGGGCCCGCGAACACCGGGGAGCTGTTTTTT. Encoded protein: CASRAGPANTGELFF.